Below are 11 T cell receptor beta chains sequenced from a single sample in a study of radiotherapy plus CTLA-4 blockade in lung cancer. The table came from immunoSEQ multiplex PCR; TCRdb's copy has only in-frame clones and leaves some out. This sample yields nearly 95,000 clones, of which roughly 85% are seen a single time; around 25% belongs to the top ten. The material sequenced was peripheral blood, taken from a patient treated with radiotherapy plus ipilimumab. These receptor sequences come from a human donor with non-small cell lung cancer that progressed on radiotherapy plus ipilimumab.

This chain links TRBV19 with TRBJ1-1, with D hard to call. V lost 5 bases, J lost 0 bases, and 7 bases lay in between. The CDR3 is made up of 13 amino acids. CDR1 and CDR2 (germline): LNHDA, SQIVND (reference sequence). CDR3 protein: CASSPGLNTEAFF. DNA of the CDR3: TGTGCCAGTAGTCCAGGACTGAACACTGAAGCTTTCTTT. The whole variable domain, remainder taken from reference TRBV19 and TRBJ1-1, is DGGITQSPKYLFRKEGQNVTLSCEQNLNHDAMYWYRQDPGQGLRLIYYSQIVNDFQKGDIAEGYSVSREKKESFPLTVTSAQKNPTAFYLCASSPGLNTEAFFGQGTRLTVV.

The chain carries TRBV6-1 and TRBJ2-6, with D uncertain. Trimming stripped 8 bases from V and 0 bases from J, with 5 bases between. Germline CDR1 and CDR2: MNHNS and SASEGT. There are 13 residues in the CDR3. CDR3 region: CASGISGANVLTF. In nucleotides, the CDR3 is TGTGCCAGCGGGATCTCTGGGGCCAACGTCCTGACTTTC.

This clone was detected only a few times. The chain employs TRBV7-9 and TRBJ2-5, with D perhaps TRBD1 (5 bases). V lost 2 bases, J lost 4 bases, and 20 bases lay in between. This CDR3 has 17 amino acids. The V gene's germline CDR1 is SEHNR and CDR2 FQNEAQ (reference sequence). The CDR3 coding sequence is TGTGCCAGCAGCTTATACGATCAGGGCCCTACGGGAGAGACCCAGTACTTC. Protein product: CASSLYDQGPTGETQYF.

This chain joins TRBV28 and TRBJ1-4; possible D gene TRBD1, 5 bases. Germline values: CDR1 MDHEN, CDR2 SYDVKM. The CDR3 length is 15 residues. Trimming shortened V by 3 bases and J by 8 bases, and 16 bases separated the two germline ends. The CDR3 bases are TGTGCCAGCAGTTTGATAGGGGCGGGGTGGGAAAAACTGTTTTTT. Amino acids: CASSLIGAGWEKLFF.

V gene TRBV30 combines with J gene TRBJ1-1; D gene uncertain. The ends were cut back, 7 bases at V and 2 bases at J, with 17 bases in the middle. The CDR3 runs 14 residues. In germline, CDR1 is GTSNPN, CDR2 SVGIG (reference sequence). CDR3 sequence (DNA): TGTGCCTCCCGCCGACCGGGGTTCAACACTGAAGCTTTCTTT. Amino acid sequence: CASRRPGFNTEAFF.

The V and J genes are TRBV4-1 and TRBJ2-7; TRBD1 might be the D (6 bases). Germline loops: CDR1 MGHRA, CDR2 YSYEKL. The CDR3 has 15 amino acids. V lost 1 base and J lost 2, with 12 bases in between. CDR3 sequence reads: CASSQAQGLTYEQYV. Written as DNA, the CDR3 is TGCGCCAGCAGCCAAGCACAGGGTTTAACCTACGAGCAGTACGTC.

About this clone itself: The same CDR3 is also encoded by other DNA sequences in this sample. The rearrangement links TRBV4-1 to TRBJ2-7, with 14 bases that match TRBD2. Trimming removed 0 bases from V and 3 bases from J; junction bases left unmatched: 4. Germline CDR1 and CDR2: MGHRA and YSYEKL. The CDR3 covers 17 residues. The DNA for the CDR3 is TGCGCCAGCAGCCAAGAACCCGGGACTAGCGGGAGCTACGAGCAGTACTTC. It encodes CASSQEPGTSGSYEQYF.

The genes are TRBV5-4 and TRBJ1-3, with no clear D. V lost 5 bases to trimming and J lost 4 bases, with 10 bases between them. CDR3 length: 13 residues. CDR1 is SGHNT and CDR2 is YYREEE in the germline V gene (reference sequence). The CDR3 sequence: CASRPGDGNTIYF. For the CDR3, the DNA is TGTGCCAGCAGACCGGGAGACGGAAACACCATATATTTT.

The CDR3 region has the DNA TGTGCCAGCAGCTTCGGACTAGCGGGAGAACAAGAGACCCAGTACTTC. Protein sequence: CASSFGLAGEQETQYF. The chain employs TRBV5-6 and TRBJ2-5, with 13 bases fitting TRBD2. This CDR3 spans 16 amino acids. V lost 2 bases and J lost 2; bases outside the gene matches: 3. Per germline, CDR1 SGHDT and CDR2 YYEEEE.

This chain links TRBV15 with TRBJ2-7; D is perhaps TRBD1 or TRBD2 (5 bases each). This CDR3 has 17 amino acids. CDR1 and CDR2 from the germline V gene are LNHNV and YYDKDF (reference sequence). V was cut by 1 base and J by 8 bases, with 24 bases left in between. The CDR3 spells CATSRAEGYERGSKQYV. The DNA for the CDR3 is TGTGCCACCAGCAGAGCTGAGGGGTACGAACGGGGTTCGAAGCAGTACGTC.

The chain is built from TRBV4-1 and TRBJ2-7; the match to TRBD1 covers 10 bases. CDR3 length equals 16 residues. The junction had 8 bases not matched to a gene; V was cut back by 1 base and J by 5 bases. Per the germline V gene, CDR1 is MGHRA and CDR2 is YSYEKL. This chain's CDR3 is CASSQGLGQGFNEQYF. The CDR3 DNA follows: TGCGCCAGCAGCCAAGGTTTGGGACAGGGGTTCAACGAGCAGTACTTC.